This T cell receptor beta chain was profiled in a study of cytomegalovirus exposure and HLA in healthy donors. The PCR contained 60 Vbeta and 13 Jbeta primers. In the study's own analysis: In a later analysis, the count reached some 88 million unique TCR beta chains, with about 10 million shared. Repertoires were generated with immunoSEQ multiplex PCR, while TCRdb's copy carries only in-frame clones and drops some. The D gene and trimming were derived from the DNA, and the V and J assignments and clone size from that table. Of more than 65,000 clones in the sample, about 78% were seen once. V trimming: 3 bases; J trimming: 0 bases; junction bases outside the gene matches: 0. The germline gives CDR1 SGHVS, CDR2 FQNEAQ. The CDR3 extends over 15 amino acids.

Sequencing input: PBMCs. J is TRBJ2-2 and V is TRBV7-8, with 8 bases matching TRBD1. This clonotype originated in a man between 18 and 29 years old in good health and CMV-seropositive. CDR3 in amino acids: CASSLDRANTGELFF. For the CDR3, the DNA is TGTGCCAGCAGCTTGGACAGGGCGAACACCGGGGAGCTGTTTTTT.